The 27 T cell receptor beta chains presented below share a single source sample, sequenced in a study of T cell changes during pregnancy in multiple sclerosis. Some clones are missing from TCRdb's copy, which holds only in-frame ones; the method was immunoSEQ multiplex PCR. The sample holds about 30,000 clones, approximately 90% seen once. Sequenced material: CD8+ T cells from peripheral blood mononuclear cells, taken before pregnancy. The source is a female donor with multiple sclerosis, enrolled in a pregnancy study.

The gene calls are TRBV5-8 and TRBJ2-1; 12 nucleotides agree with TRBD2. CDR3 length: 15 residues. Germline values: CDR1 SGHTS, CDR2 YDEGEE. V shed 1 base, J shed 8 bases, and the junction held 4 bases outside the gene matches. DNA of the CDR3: TGTGCCAGCAGCTTGCTAGCGGGAGGGTTAGATGAGCAGTTCTTC. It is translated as CASSLLAGGLDEQFF.

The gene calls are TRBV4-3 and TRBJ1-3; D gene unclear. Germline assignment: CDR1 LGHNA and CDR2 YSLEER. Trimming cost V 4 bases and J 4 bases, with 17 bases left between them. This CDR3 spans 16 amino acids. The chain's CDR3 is CASSPGSSRRGNTIYF. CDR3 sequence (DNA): TGCGCCAGCAGCCCCGGGTCAAGTCGGCGCGGAAACACCATATATTTT.

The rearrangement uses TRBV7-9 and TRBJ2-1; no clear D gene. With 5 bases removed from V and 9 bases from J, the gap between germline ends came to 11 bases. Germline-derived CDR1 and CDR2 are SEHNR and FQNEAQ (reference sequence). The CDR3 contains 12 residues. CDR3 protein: CASSQDQFEQFF. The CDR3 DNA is TGTGCCAGCAGCCAAGATCAGTTTGAGCAGTTCTTC.

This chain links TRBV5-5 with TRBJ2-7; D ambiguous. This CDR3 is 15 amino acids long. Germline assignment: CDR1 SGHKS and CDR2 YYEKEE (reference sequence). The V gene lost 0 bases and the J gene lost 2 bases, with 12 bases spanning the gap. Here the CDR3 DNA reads TGTGCCAGCAGCTTGGGAGCCCCTGAACCCTACGAGCAGTACTTC. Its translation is CASSLGAPEPYEQYF.

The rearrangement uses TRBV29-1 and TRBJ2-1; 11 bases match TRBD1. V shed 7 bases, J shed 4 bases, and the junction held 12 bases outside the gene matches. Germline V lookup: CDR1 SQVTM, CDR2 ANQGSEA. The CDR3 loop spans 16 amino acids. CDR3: CSANADGTGGYNEQFF. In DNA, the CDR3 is TGCAGCGCGAACGCAGACGGGACAGGGGGATACAATGAGCAGTTCTTC.

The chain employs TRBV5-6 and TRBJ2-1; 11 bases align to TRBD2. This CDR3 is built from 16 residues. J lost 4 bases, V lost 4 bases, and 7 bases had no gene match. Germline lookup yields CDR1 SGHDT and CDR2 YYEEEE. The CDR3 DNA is TGTGCCAGCAGCGGATCGGGACTAGCGGAGTACAATGAGCAGTTCTTC. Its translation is CASSGSGLAEYNEQFF.

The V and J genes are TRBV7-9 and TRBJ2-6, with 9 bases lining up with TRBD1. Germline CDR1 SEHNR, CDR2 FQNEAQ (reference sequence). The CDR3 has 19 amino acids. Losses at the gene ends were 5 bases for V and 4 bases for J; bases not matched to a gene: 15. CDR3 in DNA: TGTGCCAGCAGCCAAATTTCCGGGACAGGGACTGCGGGGGCCAACGTCCTGACTTTC. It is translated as CASSQISGTGTAGANVLTF. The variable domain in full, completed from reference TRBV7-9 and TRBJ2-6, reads DTGVSQNPRHKITKRGQNVTFRCDPISEHNRLYWYRQTLGQGPEFLTYFQNEAQLEKSRLLSDRFSAERPKGSFSTLEIQRTEQGDSAMYLCASSQISGTGTAGANVLTFGAGSRLTVL.

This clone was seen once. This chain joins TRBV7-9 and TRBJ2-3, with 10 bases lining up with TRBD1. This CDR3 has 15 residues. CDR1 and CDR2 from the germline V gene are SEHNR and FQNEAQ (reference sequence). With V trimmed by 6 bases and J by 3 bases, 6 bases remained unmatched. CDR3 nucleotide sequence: TGTGCCAGCAGTACCGGGACAGGGGAAACAGATACGCAGTATTTT. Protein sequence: CASSTGTGETDTQYF.

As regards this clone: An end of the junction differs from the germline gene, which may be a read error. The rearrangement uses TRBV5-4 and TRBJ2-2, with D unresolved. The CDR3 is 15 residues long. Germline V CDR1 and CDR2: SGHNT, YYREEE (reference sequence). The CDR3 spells CAGSLRTANTGELFF. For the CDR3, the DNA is TGTGCCGGCAGCTTACGAACAGCCAACACCGGGGAGCTGTTTTTT.

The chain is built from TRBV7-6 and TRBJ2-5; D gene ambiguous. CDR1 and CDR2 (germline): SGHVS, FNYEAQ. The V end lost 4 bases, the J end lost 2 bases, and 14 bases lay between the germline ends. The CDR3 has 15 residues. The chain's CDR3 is CASSSPLLEQETQYF. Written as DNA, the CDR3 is TGTGCCAGCAGCTCCCCTTTGTTGGAGCAAGAGACCCAGTACTTC.

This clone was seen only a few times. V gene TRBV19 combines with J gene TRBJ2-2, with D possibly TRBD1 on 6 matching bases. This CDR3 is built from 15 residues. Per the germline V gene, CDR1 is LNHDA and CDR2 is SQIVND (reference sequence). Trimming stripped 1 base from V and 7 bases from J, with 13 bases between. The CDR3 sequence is CASSIAQGLYGELFF. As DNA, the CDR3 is TGTGCCAGTAGTATAGCCCAGGGGTTGTACGGGGAGCTGTTTTTT.

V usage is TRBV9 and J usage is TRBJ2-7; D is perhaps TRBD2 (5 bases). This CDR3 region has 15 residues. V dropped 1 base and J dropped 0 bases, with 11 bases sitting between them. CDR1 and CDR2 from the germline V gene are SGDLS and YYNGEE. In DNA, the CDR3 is TGTGCCAGCAGCGTACGAAGCGGCAGCTCCTACGAGCAGTACTTC. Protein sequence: CASSVRSGSSYEQYF.

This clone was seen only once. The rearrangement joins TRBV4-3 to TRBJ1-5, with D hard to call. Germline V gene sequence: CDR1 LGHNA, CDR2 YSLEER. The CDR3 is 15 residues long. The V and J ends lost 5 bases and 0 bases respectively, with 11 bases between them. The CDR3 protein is CASSEVLHSNQPQHF. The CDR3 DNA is TGCGCCAGCAGCGAGGTTTTGCATAGCAATCAGCCCCAGCATTTT.

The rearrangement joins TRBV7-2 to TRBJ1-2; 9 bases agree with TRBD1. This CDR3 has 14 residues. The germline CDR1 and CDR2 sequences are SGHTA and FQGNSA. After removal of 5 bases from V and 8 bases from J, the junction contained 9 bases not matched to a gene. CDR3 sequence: CASSLTGGVGGYTF. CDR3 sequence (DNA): TGTGCCAGCAGCCTTACAGGGGGCGTAGGGGGCTACACCTTC.

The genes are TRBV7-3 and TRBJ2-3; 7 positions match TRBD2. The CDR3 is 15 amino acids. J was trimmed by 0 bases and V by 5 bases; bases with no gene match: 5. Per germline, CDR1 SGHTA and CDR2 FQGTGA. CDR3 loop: CASSTVSGSTDTQYF. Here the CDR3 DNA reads TGTGCCAGCAGCACGGTTAGCGGGAGCACAGATACGCAGTATTTT.

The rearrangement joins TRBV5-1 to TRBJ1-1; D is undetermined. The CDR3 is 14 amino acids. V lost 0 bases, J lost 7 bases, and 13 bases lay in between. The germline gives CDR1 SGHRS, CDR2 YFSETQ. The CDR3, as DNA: TGCGCCAGCAGCTTGGAGGGAGCACAACTTGAAGCTTTCTTT. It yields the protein CASSLEGAQLEAFF.

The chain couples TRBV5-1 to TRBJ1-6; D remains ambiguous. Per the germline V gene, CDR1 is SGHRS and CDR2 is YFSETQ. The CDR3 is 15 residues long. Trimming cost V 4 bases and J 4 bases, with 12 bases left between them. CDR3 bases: TGCGCCAGCAGCCCGCGTACAGAGTATAATTCACCCCTCCACTTT. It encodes CASSPRTEYNSPLHF.

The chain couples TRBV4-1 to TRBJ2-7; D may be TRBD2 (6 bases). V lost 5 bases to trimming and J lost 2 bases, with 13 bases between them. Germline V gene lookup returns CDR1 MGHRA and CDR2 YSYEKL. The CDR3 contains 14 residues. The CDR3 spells CASSSTGAPYEQYF. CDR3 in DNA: TGCGCCAGCAGCTCAACGGGAGCCCCCTACGAGCAGTACTTC.

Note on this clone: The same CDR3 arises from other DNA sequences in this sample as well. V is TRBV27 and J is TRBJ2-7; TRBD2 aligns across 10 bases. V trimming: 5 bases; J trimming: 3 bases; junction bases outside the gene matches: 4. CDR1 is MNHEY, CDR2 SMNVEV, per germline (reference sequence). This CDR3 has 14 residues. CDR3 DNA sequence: TGTGCCAGCAGTCCGGGACTAGCGCACTACGAGCAGTACTTC. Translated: CASSPGLAHYEQYF.

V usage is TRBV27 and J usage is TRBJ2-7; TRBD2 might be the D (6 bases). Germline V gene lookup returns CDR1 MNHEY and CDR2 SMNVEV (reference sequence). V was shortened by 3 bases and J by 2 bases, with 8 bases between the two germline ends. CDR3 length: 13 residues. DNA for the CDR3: TGTGCCAGCAGTTTGGGAGGACCCTACGAGCAGTACTTC. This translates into CASSLGGPYEQYF.

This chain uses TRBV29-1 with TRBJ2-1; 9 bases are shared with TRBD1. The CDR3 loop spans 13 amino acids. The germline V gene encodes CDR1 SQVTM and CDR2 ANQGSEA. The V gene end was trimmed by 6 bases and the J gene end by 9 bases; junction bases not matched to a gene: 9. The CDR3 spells CSVLQGAHFEQFF. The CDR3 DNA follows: TGCAGCGTACTACAGGGGGCGCATTTTGAGCAGTTCTTC.

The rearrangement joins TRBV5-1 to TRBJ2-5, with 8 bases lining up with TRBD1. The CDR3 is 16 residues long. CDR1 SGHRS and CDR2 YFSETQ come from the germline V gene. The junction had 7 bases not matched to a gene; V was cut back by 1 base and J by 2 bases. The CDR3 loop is CASSLSPGGLQETQYF. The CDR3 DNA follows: TGCGCCAGCAGCTTGTCTCCAGGGGGCTTACAAGAGACCCAGTACTTC.

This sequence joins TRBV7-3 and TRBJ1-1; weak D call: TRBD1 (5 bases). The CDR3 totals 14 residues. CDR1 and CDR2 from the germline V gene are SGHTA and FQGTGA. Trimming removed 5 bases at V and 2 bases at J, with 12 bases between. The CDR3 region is CASSRGGLNTEAFF. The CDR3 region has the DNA TGTGCCAGCAGCCGCGGGGGTTTAAACACTGAAGCTTTCTTT. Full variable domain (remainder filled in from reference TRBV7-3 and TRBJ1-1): GAGVSQTPSNKVTEKGKYVELRCDPISGHTALYWYRQSLGQGPEFLIYFQGTGAADDSGLPNDRFFAVRPEGSVSTLKIQRTERGDSAVYLCASSRGGLNTEAFFGQGTRLTVV.

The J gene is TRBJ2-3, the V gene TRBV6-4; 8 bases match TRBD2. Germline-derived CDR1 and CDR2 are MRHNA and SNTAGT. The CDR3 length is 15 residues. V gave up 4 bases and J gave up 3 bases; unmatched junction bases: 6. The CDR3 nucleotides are TGTGCCAGCAGTGCCTCGACTAGCGCGACAGATACGCAGTATTTT. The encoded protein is CASSASTSATDTQYF.

CDR3 bases: TGCGCCAGCAGCCATATACGGGGGAGGTTCGTTCCTTATGGCTACACCTTC. It is translated as CASSHIRGRFVPYGYTF. The V gene is TRBV4-1, the J gene TRBJ1-2; perhaps TRBD1 as D (5 bases). Trimming removed 3 bases from V and 5 bases from J, with 22 bases in between. This CDR3 contains 17 residues. Germline V gene sequence: CDR1 MGHRA, CDR2 YSYEKL.

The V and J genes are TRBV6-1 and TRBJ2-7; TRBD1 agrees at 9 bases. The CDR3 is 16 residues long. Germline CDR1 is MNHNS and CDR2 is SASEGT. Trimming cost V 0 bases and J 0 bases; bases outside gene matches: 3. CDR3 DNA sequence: TGTGCCAGCAGTGAAGCCTGGGGACAGGGCTCCTACGAGCAGTACTTC. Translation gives CASSEAWGQGSYEQYF.

The CDR3 is CASSSRDRGFNEQFF. CDR3 coding DNA: TGTGCCAGCAGCTCCCGGGACAGGGGATTCAATGAGCAGTTCTTC. The genes are TRBV7-8 and TRBJ2-1; 10 nucleotides match TRBD1. The V gene's germline CDR1 is SGHVS and CDR2 FQNEAQ. V dropped 4 bases and J dropped 6; count of bases not matched to a gene: 6. The CDR3 spans 15 residues.